This T cell receptor beta chain was obtained from a study of T cells in Graves' hyperthyroidism and ophthalmopathy. After removal of 4 bases from V and 2 bases from J, the junction contained 2 bases not matched to a gene. The CDR3 loop spans 14 amino acids. Germline V lookup: CDR1 MDHEN, CDR2 SYDVKM. The source material, RNA transcripts, was used to amplify TCR beta CDR3 regions. In the first-round RT-PCR of the TCR CDR3, the HTBI primer set was used. TCRdb ran MiXCR on the multiplex PCR reads and lists one entry per CDR3 protein. The sample holds a few hundred thousand distinct CDR3 sequences, approximately 14% seen once. This clonotype was seen repeatedly, ten times or more.

Sequenced material: blood. The gene calls are TRBV28 and TRBJ2-7; 10 positions match TRBD1. The clonotype comes from a woman aged 25 to 45 with Graves' hyperthyroidism. DNA for the CDR3: TGTGCCAGCAGTTCCGGACAGGGGGCCTACGAGCAGTACTTC. Residues: CASSSGQGAYEQYF. Together with reference TRBV28 and TRBJ2-7, the CDR3 gives the full variable domain: DVKVTQSSRYLVKRTGEKVFLECVQDMDHENMFWYRQDPGLGLRLIYFSYDVKMKEKGDIPEGYSVSREKKERFSLILESASTNQTSMYLCASSSGQGAYEQYFGPGTRLTVT.